This paragraph reports one T cell receptor (beta chain). This entry belongs to a study of cytomegalovirus exposure and HLA in healthy donors. This CDR3 has 16 residues. Germline loops: CDR1 MNHEY, CDR2 SVGAGI. With 2 bases clipped from V and 1 base from J, the junction kept 6 bases outside the gene matches. The PCR used 60 Vbeta and 13 Jbeta primers. The data were produced by immunoSEQ multiplex PCR, yet TCRdb's version contains in-frame clones alone and is incomplete. The sample has roughly 190,000 clones, roughly 86% seen once. V is TRBV6-5 and J is TRBJ1-2; 8 bases match TRBD1. Sequencing used PBMCs. This receptor was obtained from a woman younger than 35 in good health and CMV-seronegative. The CDR3: CASSYAGTGFNYGYTF. CDR3 nucleotides: TGTGCCAGCAGTTACGCCGGGACAGGCTTTAACTATGGCTACACCTTC.